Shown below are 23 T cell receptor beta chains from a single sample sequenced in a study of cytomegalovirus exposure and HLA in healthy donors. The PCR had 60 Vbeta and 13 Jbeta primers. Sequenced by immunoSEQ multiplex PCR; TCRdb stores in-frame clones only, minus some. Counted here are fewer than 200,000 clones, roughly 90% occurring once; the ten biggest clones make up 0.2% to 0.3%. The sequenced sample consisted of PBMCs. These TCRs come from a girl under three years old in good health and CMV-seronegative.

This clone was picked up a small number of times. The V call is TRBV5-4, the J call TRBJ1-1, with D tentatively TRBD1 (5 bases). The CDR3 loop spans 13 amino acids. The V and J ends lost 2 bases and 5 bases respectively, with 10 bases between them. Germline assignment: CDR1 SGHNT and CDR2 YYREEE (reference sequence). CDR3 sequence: CASSFRVGTEAFF. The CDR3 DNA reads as TGTGCCAGCAGCTTCAGGGTTGGAACTGAAGCTTTCTTT. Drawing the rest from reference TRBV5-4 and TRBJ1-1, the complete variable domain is ETGVTQSPTHLIKTRGQQVTLRCSSQSGHNTVSWYQQALGQGPQFIFQYYREEENGRGNFPPRFSGLQFPNYSSELNVNALELDDSALYLCASSFRVGTEAFFGQGTRLTVV.

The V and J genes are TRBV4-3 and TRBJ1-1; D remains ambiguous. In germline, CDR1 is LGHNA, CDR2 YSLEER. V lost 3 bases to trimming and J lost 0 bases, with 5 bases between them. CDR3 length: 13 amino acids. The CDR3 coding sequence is TGCGCCAGCAGCCAGACTATGAACACTGAAGCTTTCTTT. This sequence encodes CASSQTMNTEAFF.

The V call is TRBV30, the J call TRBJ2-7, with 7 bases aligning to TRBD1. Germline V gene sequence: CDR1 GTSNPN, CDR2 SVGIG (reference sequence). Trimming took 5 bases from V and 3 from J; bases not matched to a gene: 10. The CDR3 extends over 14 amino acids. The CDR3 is CAWDPGTVDYEQYF. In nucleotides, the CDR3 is TGTGCCTGGGACCCCGGGACAGTAGACTACGAGCAGTACTTC.

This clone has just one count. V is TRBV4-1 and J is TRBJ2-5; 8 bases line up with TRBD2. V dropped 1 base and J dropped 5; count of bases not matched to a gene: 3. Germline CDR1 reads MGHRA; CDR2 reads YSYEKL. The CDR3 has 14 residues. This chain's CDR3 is CASSQGRTSETQYF. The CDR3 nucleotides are TGCGCCAGCAGCCAAGGGCGGACTAGCGAGACCCAGTACTTC.

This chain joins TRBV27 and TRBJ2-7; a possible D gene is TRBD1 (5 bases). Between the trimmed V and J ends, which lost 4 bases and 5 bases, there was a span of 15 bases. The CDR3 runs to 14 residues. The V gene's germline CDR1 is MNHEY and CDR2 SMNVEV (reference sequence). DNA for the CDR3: TGTGCCAGCAGTTACCCGGGCAGGGCTCACGAGCAGTACTTC. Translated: CASSYPGRAHEQYF.

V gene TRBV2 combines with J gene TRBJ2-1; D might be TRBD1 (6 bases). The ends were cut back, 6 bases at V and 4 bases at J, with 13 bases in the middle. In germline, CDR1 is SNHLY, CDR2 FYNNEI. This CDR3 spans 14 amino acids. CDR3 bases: TGTGCCAGCAGCCGACAGGAGATATACAATGAGCAGTTCTTC. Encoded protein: CASSRQEIYNEQFF.

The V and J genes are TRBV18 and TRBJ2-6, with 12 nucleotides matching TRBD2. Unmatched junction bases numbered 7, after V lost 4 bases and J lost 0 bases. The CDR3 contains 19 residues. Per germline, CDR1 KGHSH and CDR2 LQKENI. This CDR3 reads CASSHKGLAGSSGANVLTF. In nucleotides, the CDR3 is TGTGCCAGCTCACACAAAGGACTAGCGGGGTCCTCTGGGGCCAACGTCCTGACTTTC. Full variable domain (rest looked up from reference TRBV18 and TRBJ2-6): NAGVMQNPRHLVRRRGQEARLRCSPMKGHSHVYWYRQLPEEGLKFMVYLQKENIIDESGMPKERFSAEFPKEGPSILRIQQVVRGDSAAYFCASSHKGLAGSSGANVLTFGAGSRLTVL.

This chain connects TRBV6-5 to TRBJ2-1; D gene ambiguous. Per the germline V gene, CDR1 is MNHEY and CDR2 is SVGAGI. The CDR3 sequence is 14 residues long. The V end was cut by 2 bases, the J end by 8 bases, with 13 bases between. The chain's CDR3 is CASSYGLNFDEQFF. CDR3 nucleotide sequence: TGTGCCAGCAGTTACGGTCTGAACTTCGATGAGCAGTTCTTC.

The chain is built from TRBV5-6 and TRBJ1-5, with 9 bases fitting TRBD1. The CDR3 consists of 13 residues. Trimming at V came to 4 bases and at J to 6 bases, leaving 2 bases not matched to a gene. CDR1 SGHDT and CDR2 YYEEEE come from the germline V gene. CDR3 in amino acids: CASSDRGSQPQHF. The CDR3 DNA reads TGTGCCAGCAGCGACAGGGGGAGTCAGCCCCAGCATTTT.

In DNA, the CDR3 is TGTGCCAGCAGCCGGGGGGGCCATCGTCTGAATGAGCAGTTCTTC. Translating gives CASSRGGHRLNEQFF. The V call is TRBV7-2, the J call TRBJ2-1, with 8 bases aligning to TRBD2. Per germline, CDR1 SGHTA and CDR2 FQGNSA. This CDR3 has 15 amino acids. Trimming at V came to 5 bases and at J to 7 bases, leaving 10 bases not matched to a gene.

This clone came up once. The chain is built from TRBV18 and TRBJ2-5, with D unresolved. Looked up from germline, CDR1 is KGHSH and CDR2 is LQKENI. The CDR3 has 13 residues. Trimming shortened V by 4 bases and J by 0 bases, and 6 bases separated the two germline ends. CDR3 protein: CASSLSDQETQYF. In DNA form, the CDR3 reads TGTGCCAGCTCACTGAGTGACCAAGAGACCCAGTACTTC.

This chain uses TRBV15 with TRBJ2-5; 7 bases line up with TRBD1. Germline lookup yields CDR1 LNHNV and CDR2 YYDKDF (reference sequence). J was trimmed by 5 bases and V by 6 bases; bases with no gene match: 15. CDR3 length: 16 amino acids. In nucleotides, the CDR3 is TGTGCCACCAGTGGGAACCCCACAGGGGTGGGCGAGACCCAGTACTTC. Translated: CATSGNPTGVGETQYF.

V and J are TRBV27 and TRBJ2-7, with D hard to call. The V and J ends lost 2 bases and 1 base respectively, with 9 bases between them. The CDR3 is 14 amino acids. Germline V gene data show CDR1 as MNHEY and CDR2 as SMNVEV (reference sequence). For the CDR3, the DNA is TGTGCCAGCAGTTTAGCAGGTCCTTCCTACGAGCAGTACTTC. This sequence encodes CASSLAGPSYEQYF.

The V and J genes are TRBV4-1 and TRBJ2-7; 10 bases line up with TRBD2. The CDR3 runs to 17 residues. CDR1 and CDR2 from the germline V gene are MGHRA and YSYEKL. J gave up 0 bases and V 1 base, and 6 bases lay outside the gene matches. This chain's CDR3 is CASSQVDVAGGSYEQYF. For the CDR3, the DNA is TGCGCCAGCAGCCAAGTGGATGTAGCGGGGGGCTCCTACGAGCAGTACTTC.

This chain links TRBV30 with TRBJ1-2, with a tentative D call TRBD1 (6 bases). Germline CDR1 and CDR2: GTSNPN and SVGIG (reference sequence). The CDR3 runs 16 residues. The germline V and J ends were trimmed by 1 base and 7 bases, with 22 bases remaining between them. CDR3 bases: TGTGCCTGGAGTGGGAGTTGGGGGCGCTCAGGGAGTGGCTACACCTTC. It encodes CAWSGSWGRSGSGYTF.

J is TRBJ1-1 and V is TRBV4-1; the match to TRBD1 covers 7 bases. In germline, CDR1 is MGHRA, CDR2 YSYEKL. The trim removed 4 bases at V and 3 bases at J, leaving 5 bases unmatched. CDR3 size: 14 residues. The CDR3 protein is CASSLYRGDTEAFF. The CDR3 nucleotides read TGCGCCAGCAGCCTCTACAGGGGCGACACTGAAGCTTTCTTT.

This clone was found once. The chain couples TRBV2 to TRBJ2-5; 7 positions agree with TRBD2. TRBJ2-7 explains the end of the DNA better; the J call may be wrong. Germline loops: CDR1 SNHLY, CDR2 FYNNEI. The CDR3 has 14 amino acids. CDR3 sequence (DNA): TGTGCCAGCCTCTTTGGAGGGGAGGGCTACGAGCAGTACTTC. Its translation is CASLFGGEGYEQYF.

This CDR3 is CAWSEGAPPQHF. CDR3 coding DNA: TGTGCCTGGAGTGAAGGGGCCCCGCCCCAGCATTTT. The rearrangement uses TRBV30 and TRBJ1-5; D possibly corresponds to TRBD1 (5 bases). Trimming took off 1 base at V and 9 bases at J, with 10 bases between the two ends. The germline CDR1 and CDR2 sequences are GTSNPN and SVGIG (reference sequence). The CDR3 is made up of 12 amino acids.

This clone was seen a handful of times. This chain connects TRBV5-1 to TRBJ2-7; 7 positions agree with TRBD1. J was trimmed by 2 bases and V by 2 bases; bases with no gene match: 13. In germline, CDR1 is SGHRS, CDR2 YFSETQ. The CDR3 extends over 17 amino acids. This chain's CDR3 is CASSFSLIRQGAYEQYF. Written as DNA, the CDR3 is TGCGCCAGCAGCTTCTCCTTAATTAGACAGGGAGCCTACGAGCAGTACTTC.

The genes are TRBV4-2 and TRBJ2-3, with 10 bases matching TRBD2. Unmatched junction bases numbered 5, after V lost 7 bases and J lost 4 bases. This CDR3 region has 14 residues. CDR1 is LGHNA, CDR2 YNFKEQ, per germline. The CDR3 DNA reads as TGTGCCAGCAAAGCGGGAGGGAGTGCAGATACGCAGTATTTT. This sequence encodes CASKAGGSADTQYF.

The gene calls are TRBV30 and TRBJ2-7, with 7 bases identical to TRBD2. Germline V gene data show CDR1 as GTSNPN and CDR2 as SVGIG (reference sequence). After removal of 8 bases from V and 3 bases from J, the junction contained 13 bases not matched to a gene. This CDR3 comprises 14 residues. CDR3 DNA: TGTGCCGGGAAATCAACTAGCGATTACTACGAGCAGTACTTC. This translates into CAGKSTSDYYEQYF.

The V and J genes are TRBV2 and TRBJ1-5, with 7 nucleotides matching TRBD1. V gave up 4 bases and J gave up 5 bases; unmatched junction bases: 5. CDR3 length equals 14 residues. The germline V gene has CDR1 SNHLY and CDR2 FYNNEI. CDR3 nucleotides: TGTGCCAGCAGTGCTCAGGGGGGCGATCAGCCCCAGCATTTT. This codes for CASSAQGGDQPQHF. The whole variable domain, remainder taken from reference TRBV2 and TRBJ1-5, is EPEVTQTPSHQVTQMGQEVILRCVPISNHLYFYWYRQILGQKVEFLVSFYNNEISEKSEIFDDQFSVERPDGSNFTLKIRSTKLEDSAMYFCASSAQGGDQPQHFGDGTRLSIL.

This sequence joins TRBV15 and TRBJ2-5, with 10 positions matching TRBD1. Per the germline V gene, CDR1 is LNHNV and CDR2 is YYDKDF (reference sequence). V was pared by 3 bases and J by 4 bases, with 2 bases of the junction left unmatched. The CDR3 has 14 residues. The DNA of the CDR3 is TGTGCCACCAGCAGGGGACAGGGGTTAGAGACCCAGTACTTC. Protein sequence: CATSRGQGLETQYF.